Listed here is a single T cell receptor (beta chain). What it recognizes is unknown. The data derive from a study of cytomegalovirus exposure and HLA in healthy donors. Study results and limitations: A few chains tied to CMV proved CMV antigen-specific in vitro.

The CDR3 covers 16 residues. Germline trimming cut 4 bases from V and 7 bases from J; bases unmatched to any gene: 11. Germline values: CDR1 SNHLY, CDR2 FYNNEI. Sequencing used immunoSEQ multiplex PCR; TCRdb keeps in-frame clones, though not all of them. This table has about 66,000 clones, 95% to 98% appearing once. Specimen: PBMCs. This receptor was obtained from a woman aged 18-35 years in good health and CMV-seropositive. This chain connects TRBV2 to TRBJ1-3; TRBD1 matches 9 bases. The CDR3 DNA follows: TGTGCCAGCAGTGTCCCGGACAGGGGAGCCTGGAACACCATATATTTT. It encodes CASSVPDRGAWNTIYF.